These T cell receptor beta chains were read from a single sample in a study of blood T cell repertoires in COVID-19. Profiling relied on immunoSEQ multiplex PCR, and the TCRdb table lists in-frame clones only, not all of them. The sample lists fewer than 100,000 clones, roughly 80% seen once, with roughly 11% in the top ten. Specimen: peripheral blood. The receptors were gathered from a man aged 50 or older with acute or convalescent COVID-19. The CDR3 runs from the conserved cysteine through the conserved F or W. Each record gives: clone size, V gene, D gene, J gene, CDR3 DNA, CDR3 protein. D genes are given only for firm matches. A clone size is listed for some rows: how often the clone was seen (once, few, many), or a class if it is expanded.

>once|TRBV2|TRBD2|TRBJ2-4
TGTGCCAGCAGTGAAAGCCTAGCGGGAAATGATCAGTACTTC
CASSESLAGNDQYF
>-|TRBV9|TRBD2|TRBJ2-3
TGTGCCAGCAGCGTTGGGGGGACTAGCGAGGCTACGCAGTATTTT
CASSVGGTSEATQYF
>-|TRBV24-1|-|TRBJ2-1
TGTGCCACCAGTGGGTTAGCCAGCCATGAGCAGTTCTTC
CATSGLASHEQFF
>-|TRBV29-1|-|TRBJ1-2
TGCAGCGTTGAAGTGGGGCAGTCGGTGGGCTACACCTTC
CSVEVGQSVGYTF
>-|TRBV5-8|-|TRBJ2-6
TGTGCCAGCAGCTTGGCTTCGGTCTATCCTGGGGCCAACGTCCTGACTTTC
CASSLASVYPGANVLTF
>-|TRBV29-1|-|TRBJ1-2
TGCAGCGTTGTGGGGGGGAACGTTAACTATGGCTACACCTTC
CSVVGGNVNYGYTF
>-|TRBV28|-|TRBJ1-1
TGTGCCAGCAGTTTCTGGAGGGATGGGAACACTGAAGCTTTCTTT
CASSFWRDGNTEAFF
>-|TRBV7-3|-|TRBJ2-1
TGTGCCAGCAGCTTAGGAGCGTTGAATGAGCAGTTCTTC
CASSLGALNEQFF
>once|TRBV4-3|-|TRBJ1-5
TGCGCCAGCAGCCAATCGAGGGGGGGCCTCCAGCATTTT
CASSQSRGGLQHF
>few|TRBV11-2|TRBD2|TRBJ2-2
TGTGCCAGCAGCCTCCGGACTAGCGGAGGAGGCGCCGGGGAGCTGTTTTTT
CASSLRTSGGGAGELFF
>-|TRBV29-1|-|TRBJ2-3
TGCAGCGTTGCCCCCGGGAGCCCCACAGATACGCAGTATTTT
CSVAPGSPTDTQYF
>-|TRBV18|-|TRBJ2-5
TGTGCCAGCTCACCACCGGGGGGGGCCGGTCTAAGAGAGACCCAGTACTTC
CASSPPGGAGLRETQYF
>-|TRBV19|TRBD1|TRBJ1-4
TGTGCCAGTACTCGGAGACAGGGCAATGAAAAACTGTTTTTT
CASTRRQGNEKLFF
>-|TRBV27|TRBD1|TRBJ2-7
TGTGCCAGCAGCCCCCTCGGACAGGGGGGAACCTACGAGCAGTACTTC
CASSPLGQGGTYEQYF